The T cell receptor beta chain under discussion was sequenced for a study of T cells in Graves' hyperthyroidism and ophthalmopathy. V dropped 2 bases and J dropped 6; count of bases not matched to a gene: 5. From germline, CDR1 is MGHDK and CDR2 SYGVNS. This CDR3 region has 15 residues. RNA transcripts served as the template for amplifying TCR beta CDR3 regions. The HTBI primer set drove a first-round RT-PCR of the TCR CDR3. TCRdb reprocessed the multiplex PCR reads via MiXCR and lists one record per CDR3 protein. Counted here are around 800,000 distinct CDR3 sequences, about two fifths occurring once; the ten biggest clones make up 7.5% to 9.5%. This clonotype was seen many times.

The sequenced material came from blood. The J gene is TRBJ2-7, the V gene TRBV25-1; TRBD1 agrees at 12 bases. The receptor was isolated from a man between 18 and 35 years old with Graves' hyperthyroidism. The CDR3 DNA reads TGTGCCAGCAGTGAAGTGGGGGACAGGGGGCTCGAGCAGTACTTC. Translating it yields CASSEVGDRGLEQYF.